This TCR beta chain was sequenced during a study of response to subunit inactivated influenza vaccine. The germline V gene has CDR1 MNHEY and CDR2 SMNVEV (reference sequence). The V gene end was trimmed by 5 bases and the J gene end by 4 bases; junction bases not matched to a gene: 5. CDR3 size: 14 residues. TCRdb ran MiXCR on the RT-PCR reads and lists one entry per CDR3 protein. This sample has around 750,000 distinct CDR3 sequences, with over 20% found just once. This sample comprised PBMCs from blood, obtained about 5 days after vaccination. This chain uses TRBV27 with TRBJ2-7; 10 bases match TRBD2. This sequence was found in a man aged 45-60 years who received an inactivated influenza vaccine. DNA for the CDR3: TGTGCCAGCAGTAAGGGACTAGCGTATTACGAGCAGTACTTC. Encoded protein: CASSKGLAYYEQYF.